This T cell receptor (beta chain) was identified in a study of OX40 agonist ivuxolimab in advanced cancers. Using immunoSEQ multiplex PCR, the repertoire was profiled, and TCRdb retains in-frame clones only, with some absent. The top ten hold roughly a tenth of the sample, which has roughly 65,000 clones, roughly 89% seen once. Germline CDR1 SGDLS, CDR2 YYNGEE. The CDR3 spans 14 residues. V was pared by 3 bases and J by 4 bases, with 4 bases of the junction left unmatched. This specimen consisted of CD4+ or CD8+ T cells sorted from blood, obtained in a trial of the OX40 agonist ivuxolimab. The chain uses TRBV9 and TRBJ2-5; TRBD1 matches 9 bases. This TCR was recovered from an adult with an advanced solid tumor such as melanoma, head and neck, liver or kidney cancer. CDR3 nucleotide sequence: TGTGCCAGCAGCGCGACGACAGGGGGAGAGACCCAGTACTTC. The encoded protein is CASSATTGGETQYF.